The 32 T cell receptor beta chains below all came from one sample that was sequenced in a study of early T cells in non-severe SARS-CoV-2 infection. TCRdb redid the calling of the 5' RACE reads with MiXCR, one entry per CDR3 protein. The repertoire holds 50,000 to 60,000 distinct CDR3 sequences, with roughly 9% as singletons. Sequencing was carried out using whole blood. The receptors here all came from an adult who was a healthcare worker with PCR-confirmed SARS-CoV-2 infection or an uninfected control (not recorded which).

The V and J genes are TRBV7-9 and TRBJ2-5; D is perhaps TRBD1 (6 bases). Germline V lookup: CDR1 SEHNR, CDR2 FQNEAQ (reference sequence). The CDR3 has 15 residues. Trimming cost V 5 bases and J 5 bases, with 18 bases left between them. CDR3 nucleotide sequence: TGTGCCAGCAGCATCAGACTCAGGGGCTCGGAGACCCAGTACTTC. Protein product: CASSIRLRGSETQYF.

This clonotype has ten or more counts. The chain joins TRBV27 to TRBJ2-3; TRBD2 aligns across 11 bases. CDR3 size: 15 residues. Germline V lookup: CDR1 MNHEY, CDR2 SMNVEV (reference sequence). V lost 7 bases, J lost 2 bases, and 5 bases stayed unmatched. This CDR3 reads CASKRTSGYTDTQYF. The CDR3 DNA reads TGTGCCAGCAAACGGACTAGCGGGTACACAGATACGCAGTATTTT.

This clonotype turned up a few times. The chain links TRBV3-1 to TRBJ2-2, with D perhaps TRBD2 (6 bases). Germline CDR1 LGHDT, CDR2 YNNKEL (reference sequence). This CDR3 spans 16 amino acids. Trimming removed 4 bases from V and 1 base from J, with 13 bases in between. CDR3 amino acids: CASSLRRGRNTGELFF. The CDR3 bases are TGTGCCAGCAGCCTCCGGCGGGGCCGGAACACCGGGGAGCTGTTTTTT.

This clonotype appeared many times. The chain employs TRBV3-1 and TRBJ2-1, with a weak D call TRBD2 (5 bases). Germline V lookup: CDR1 LGHDT, CDR2 YNNKEL (reference sequence). V was cut by 0 bases and J by 4 bases, with 16 bases left in between. CDR3 size: 17 residues. The CDR3 is CASSQDLYASIYNEQFF. The DNA of the CDR3 is TGTGCCAGCAGCCAAGATCTTTACGCTAGCATTTACAATGAGCAGTTCTTC.

This clonotype was detected many times. This rearrangement joins TRBV12-3 or TRBV12-4 to TRBJ2-7; D gene uncertain. The ends were cut back, 1 base at V and 4 bases at J, with 11 bases in the middle. The CDR3 is 14 amino acids. The DNA for the CDR3 is TGTGCCAGCAGTTTAGGGCCCCCCAGTTACGAGCAGTACTTC. It encodes CASSLGPPSYEQYF.

This clonotype was seen more than once but under ten times. V usage is TRBV2 and J usage is TRBJ1-5; D remains unclear. Trimming took off 5 bases at V and 4 bases at J, with 9 bases between the two ends. Germline-derived CDR1 and CDR2 are SNHLY and FYNNEI. The CDR3 spans 13 residues. CDR3 DNA sequence: TGTGCCAGCAGTCCGACGTTAAATCAGCCCCAGCATTTT. This gives the protein CASSPTLNQPQHF. Full variable domain (outside the CDR3, taken from reference TRBV2 and TRBJ1-5): EPEVTQTPSHQVTQMGQEVILRCVPISNHLYFYWYRQILGQKVEFLVSFYNNEISEKSEIFDDQFSVERPDGSNFTLKIRSTKLEDSAMYFCASSPTLNQPQHFGDGTRLSIL.

This clonotype has a count of ten or more. The V gene is TRBV6-6, the J gene TRBJ1-6; D is perhaps TRBD1 (6 bases). The CDR3 loop spans 14 amino acids. CDR1 MNHNY and CDR2 SVGAGI come from the germline V gene (reference sequence). V lost 5 bases and J lost 10, with 15 bases in between. The CDR3 reads CASSHRDLASPLHF. The CDR3 DNA sequence: TGTGCCAGCAGTCACAGGGATCTAGCCTCACCCCTCCACTTT.

This clonotype occurred a few times. This chain links TRBV12-3 or TRBV12-4 with TRBJ1-1; D is uncertain. The V gene lost 3 bases and the J gene lost 11 bases, with 13 bases spanning the gap. The CDR3 contains 12 residues. CDR3 sequence reads: CASSFSQTTAFF. Written as DNA, the CDR3 is TGTGCCAGCAGTTTTAGTCAAACGACGGCTTTCTTT.

Many counts were recorded for this clonotype. V is TRBV6-2 or TRBV6-3 and J is TRBJ1-1; D is undetermined. The germline V and J ends were trimmed by 4 bases and 4 bases, with 10 bases remaining between them. This CDR3 contains 13 residues. CDR1 and CDR2 (germline): MNHEY, SVGEGT. CDR3 sequence: CASSLFASTEAFF. The DNA of the CDR3 is TGTGCCAGCAGTTTATTTGCGAGCACTGAAGCTTTCTTT.

This clonotype has a count of ten or more. The chain links TRBV5-1 to TRBJ2-7; 7 nucleotides match TRBD1. V was pared by 4 bases and J by 3 bases, with 7 bases of the junction left unmatched. The V gene's germline CDR1 is SGHRS and CDR2 YFSETQ. This CDR3 contains 14 residues. CDR3 protein: CASSRDRANYEQYF. In DNA form, the CDR3 reads TGCGCCAGCAGCCGAGACAGGGCAAACTACGAGCAGTACTTC. Drawing the rest from reference TRBV5-1 and TRBJ2-7, the complete variable domain is KAGVTQTPRYLIKTRGQQVTLSCSPISGHRSVSWYQQTPGQGLQFLFEYFSETQRNKGNFPGRFSGRQFSNSRSEMNVSTLELGDSALYLCASSRDRANYEQYFGPGTRLTVT.

This clonotype was recorded a few times. The chain joins TRBV7-9 to TRBJ1-3, with unresolved D. Germline V gene lookup returns CDR1 SEHNR and CDR2 FQNEAQ (reference sequence). The V gene lost 7 bases and the J gene lost 4 bases, with 17 bases spanning the gap. The CDR3 is made up of 15 amino acids. CDR3 sequence: CASTYVAAGGNTIYF. The CDR3 region has the DNA TGTGCCAGCACCTATGTTGCGGCGGGGGGAAACACCATATATTTT. Full variable domain (rest looked up from reference TRBV7-9 and TRBJ1-3): DTGVSQNPRHKITKRGQNVTFRCDPISEHNRLYWYRQTLGQGPEFLTYFQNEAQLEKSRLLSDRFSAERPKGSFSTLEIQRTEQGDSAMYLCASTYVAAGGNTIYFGEGSWLTVV.

The sample holds a few counts of this clonotype. The J gene is TRBJ2-4, the V gene TRBV12-3 or TRBV12-4; a weak D match, TRBD2 (7 bases). The CDR3 extends over 14 amino acids. V lost 6 bases to trimming and J lost 6 bases, with 15 bases between them. In DNA form, the CDR3 reads TGTGCCAGCAGCTGGGGGGGGCTTGGAAACATTCAGTACTTC. As protein: CASSWGGLGNIQYF.

The V and J genes are TRBV12-3 or TRBV12-4 and TRBJ1-1; 7 nucleotides match TRBD1. The CDR3 has 14 residues. V shed 5 bases, J shed 3 bases, and the junction held 6 bases outside the gene matches. The CDR3 spells CASSPGTVYTEAFF. Here the CDR3 DNA reads TGTGCCAGCAGTCCTGGGACAGTGTACACTGAAGCTTTCTTT.

This clonotype was counted ten times or more. DNA of the CDR3: TGTGCCATCAGAGCTGACGGATCGTTACAAGAGACCCAGTACTTC. Its translation is CAIRADGSLQETQYF. The chain uses TRBV10-3 and TRBJ2-5; D ambiguous. The CDR3 contains 15 residues. Germline CDR1 reads ENHRY; CDR2 reads SYGVKD. Trimming pared 6 bases from V and 2 bases from J, leaving 16 bases between.

Ten or more counts support this clonotype. The chain couples TRBV18 to TRBJ2-3; 11 bases match TRBD2. The length of the CDR3 is 16 residues. V shed 5 bases, J shed 1 base, and the junction held 5 bases outside the gene matches. CDR1 and CDR2 (germline): KGHSH, LQKENI. The CDR3 DNA sequence: TGTGCCAGCTCAATGACTAGCGGGGTGGGCACAGATACGCAGTATTTT. This codes for CASSMTSGVGTDTQYF. The full variable domain, with the rest looked up from reference TRBV18 and TRBJ2-3, is NAGVMQNPRHLVRRRGQEARLRCSPMKGHSHVYWYRQLPEEGLKFMVYLQKENIIDESGMPKERFSAEFPKEGPSILRIQQVVRGDSAAYFCASSMTSGVGTDTQYFGPGTRLTVL.

This clonotype occurred a few times. This sequence joins TRBV27 and TRBJ2-1; TRBD2 aligns across 8 bases. There are 14 residues in the CDR3. V shed 9 bases, J shed 5 bases, and the junction held 9 bases outside the gene matches. The V gene's germline CDR1 is MNHEY and CDR2 SMNVEV (reference sequence). The CDR3 nucleotides read TGTGCCAGTTTAGCGGGGCGGAATAACAATGAGCAGTTCTTC. Translating it yields CASLAGRNNNEQFF.

The V call is TRBV7-8, the J call TRBJ1-1; D ambiguous. Germline loops: CDR1 SGHVS, CDR2 FQNEAQ. The CDR3 is made up of 14 amino acids. V lost 5 bases and J 0 bases, leaving 10 bases between the germline ends. CDR3 bases: TGTGCCAGCAGCAATTATAACATGAACACTGAAGCTTTCTTT. It translates to CASSNYNMNTEAFF.

The V call is TRBV11-3, the J call TRBJ1-1; D is undetermined. The V end lost 1 base, the J end lost 3 bases, and 6 bases lay between the germline ends. CDR1 is SGHNT and CDR2 is YENEEA in the germline V gene. The CDR3 sequence is 13 residues long. CDR3 DNA: TGTGCCAGCAGCTTAGGCATGGACACTGAAGCTTTCTTT. Translation: CASSLGMDTEAFF.

CDR3 DNA: TGTGCCAGCAGCTTCGGACAGGTGACCTACGAGCAGTACTTC. Its translation: CASSFGQVTYEQYF. The chain combines TRBV11-2 with TRBJ2-7; 7 bases map to TRBD1. The CDR3 spans 14 residues. The J segment lost 2 bases and the V segment lost 3 bases, leaving 4 bases of the junction unmatched. Germline V gives CDR1 SGHAT, CDR2 FQNNGV.

In nucleotides, the CDR3 is TGTGCCAGCAGCCCCGCGACTAGTCCGGGAGAAGAGACCCAGTACTTC. Amino acids: CASSPATSPGEETQYF. V gene TRBV6-5 combines with J gene TRBJ2-5, with D tentatively TRBD2 (6 bases). This CDR3 is built from 16 residues. The germline CDR1 and CDR2 sequences are MNHEY and SVGAGI. V was shortened by 6 bases and J by 3 bases, with 20 bases between the two germline ends.

At least ten counts were recorded for this clonotype. This chain connects TRBV30 to TRBJ2-7; D unclear. The V end was cut by 0 bases, the J end by 2 bases, with 8 bases between. The germline CDR1 and CDR2 sequences are GTSNPN and SVGIG (reference sequence). The CDR3 is made up of 13 amino acids. The CDR3 loop is CAWSVGHAYEQYF. CDR3 sequence (DNA): TGTGCCTGGAGTGTAGGGCACGCCTACGAGCAGTACTTC. The entire variable domain, with the rest obtained from reference TRBV30 and TRBJ2-7, is as follows: SQTIHQWPATLVQPVGSPLSLECTVEGTSNPNLYWYRQAAGRGLQLLFYSVGIGQISSEVPQNLSASRPQDRQFILSSKKLLLSDSGFYLCAWSVGHAYEQYFGPGTRLTVT.

This clonotype was counted at least ten times. This chain connects TRBV6-6 to TRBJ2-5, with D perhaps being TRBD1 or TRBD2 (5 bases each). The ends were cut back, 6 bases at V and 5 bases at J, with 16 bases in the middle. This CDR3 is 14 amino acids long. The germline V gene has CDR1 MNHNY and CDR2 SVGAGI (reference sequence). The DNA for the CDR3 is TGTGCCAGCAGGAGGGGATCCGAGCAGGAGACCCAGTACTTC. It codes for CASRRGSEQETQYF.

The chain carries TRBV4-1 and TRBJ1-5; D not resolved. Germline CDR1 and CDR2: MGHRA and YSYEKL. This CDR3 region has 14 residues. V was cut by 4 bases and J by 9 bases, with 16 bases left in between. For the CDR3, the DNA is TGCGCCAGCAGCCCATCTCCGGGCCAATGGCCCCAGCATTTT. Its protein product is CASSPSPGQWPQHF.

J is TRBJ1-1 and V is TRBV5-6; a possible D gene is TRBD1 (6 bases). Looked up from germline, CDR1 is SGHDT and CDR2 is YYEEEE. This CDR3 contains 14 residues. V lost 3 bases and J 5 bases, leaving 14 bases between the germline ends. The CDR3 coding sequence is TGTGCCAGCAGCTATTACAGGGTCAGGACTGAAGCTTTCTTT. It translates to CASSYYRVRTEAFF.

This clonotype was counted many times. The rearrangement joins TRBV7-9 to TRBJ2-5, with D unclear. The V end lost 1 base, the J end lost 1 base, and 7 bases lay between the germline ends. Germline V gives CDR1 SEHNR, CDR2 FQNEAQ (reference sequence). CDR3 size: 14 residues. The CDR3 DNA is TGTGCCAGCAGCTTAGACACTGTCCAAGAGACCCAGTACTTC. This codes for CASSLDTVQETQYF.

This clonotype was observed at least ten times. This chain joins TRBV12-3 or TRBV12-4 and TRBJ1-1; D gene unclear. V was shortened by 6 bases and J by 6 bases, with 14 bases between the two germline ends. This CDR3 is built from 13 residues. The CDR3 spells CASSRRSLAEAFF. The CDR3 DNA is TGTGCCAGCAGCCGCCGAAGTTTGGCTGAAGCTTTCTTT.

This clonotype has just a few counts. This chain uses TRBV12-3 or TRBV12-4 with TRBJ2-7, with D unclear. The CDR3 spans 12 residues. Trimming removed 7 bases at V and 6 bases at J, with 13 bases between. As DNA, the CDR3 is TGTGCCAGCACCCAAGATGGATTCGAGCAGTACTTC. Its translation: CASTQDGFEQYF.

V gene TRBV4-1 combines with J gene TRBJ2-2; weak D call: TRBD2 (6 bases). CDR3 length: 18 amino acids. Germline CDR1 is MGHRA and CDR2 is YSYEKL. V lost 1 base, J lost 2 bases, and 17 bases lay in between. The CDR3 protein is CASSQGTHGTLNTGELFF. DNA of the CDR3: TGCGCCAGCAGCCAAGGGACCCACGGGACTCTTAACACCGGGGAGCTGTTTTTT.

This clonotype has ten or more counts. The chain joins TRBV7-2 to TRBJ2-1; 7 bases line up with TRBD1. The trim removed 4 bases at V and 4 bases at J, leaving 7 bases unmatched. The CDR3 has 15 residues. Per the germline V gene, CDR1 is SGHTA and CDR2 is FQGNSA. CDR3 nucleotide sequence: TGTGCCAGCAGCTCGTGGACAGGTACTTACAATGAGCAGTTCTTC. This codes for CASSSWTGTYNEQFF. Full variable domain (outside the CDR3, taken from reference TRBV7-2 and TRBJ2-1): GAGVSQSPSNKVTEKGKDVELRCDPISGHTALYWYRQSLGQGLEFLIYFQGNSAPDKSGLPSDRFSAERTGGSVSTLTIQRTQQEDSAVYLCASSSWTGTYNEQFFGPGTRLTVL.

There are many counts of this clonotype. The V and J genes are TRBV19 and TRBJ2-1, with D perhaps assigned TRBD1 or TRBD2 (5 bases each). The length of the CDR3 is 13 residues. Deletions cut 5 bases from V and 5 bases from J, with 10 bases between. Germline V lookup: CDR1 LNHDA, CDR2 SQIVND (reference sequence). In nucleotides, the CDR3 is TGTGCCAGTAGTTGGGGGTGGAACAATGAGCAGTTCTTC. Its translation is CASSWGWNNEQFF.

This rearrangement joins TRBV3-1 to TRBJ2-5; 9 positions agree with TRBD2. V shed 2 bases and J 5 bases; nucleotides not matched to a gene: 3. The CDR3 extends over 14 amino acids. The V gene's germline CDR1 is LGHDT and CDR2 YNNKEL (reference sequence). CDR3 nucleotides: TGTGCCAGCAGCCAAAGCGGGGGGCCGGAGACCCAGTACTTC. Its protein product is CASSQSGGPETQYF.

This clonotype was picked up a small number of times. The gene calls are TRBV27 and TRBJ1-2, with D maybe TRBD1 (6 bases). Germline loops: CDR1 MNHEY, CDR2 SMNVEV (reference sequence). The CDR3 sequence is 15 residues long. Trimming removed 6 bases from V and 7 bases from J, with 21 bases in between. CDR3 protein: CASRSRHPGVGGYTF. The CDR3, as DNA: TGTGCCAGCAGAAGCCGCCATCCAGGGGTGGGTGGCTACACCTTC.